This record looks at one T cell receptor (beta chain) sequence and its context. The data originate from a study of blood T cells in healthy people across ages. Overall study: About one barcoded beta molecule per two T cells was captured by template switching.

With a J-beta primer mix and a sample-barcoded 5' primer, a second PCR ran 7 to 11 cycles. Each CDR3 protein is one row after TCRdb ran MiXCR on the 5' RACE reads. The sample comprises more than 650,000 distinct CDR3 sequences, about 20% of which are singletons, and 20% to 25% rests with the top ten. This CDR3 comprises 17 residues. V shed 0 bases, J shed 5 bases, and the junction held 10 bases outside the gene matches. In germline, CDR1 is PRHDT, CDR2 FYEKMQ (reference sequence). V is TRBV13 and J is TRBJ2-3; 8 bases are shared with TRBD2. This clonotype was obtained from a man between 65 and 79 years old in good health. Sequenced input: blood. CDR3 bases: TGTGCCAGCAGCTTAGGCCGGGGAACTAGCGGTAGAGATACGCAGTATTTT. This gives the protein CASSLGRGTSGRDTQYF.